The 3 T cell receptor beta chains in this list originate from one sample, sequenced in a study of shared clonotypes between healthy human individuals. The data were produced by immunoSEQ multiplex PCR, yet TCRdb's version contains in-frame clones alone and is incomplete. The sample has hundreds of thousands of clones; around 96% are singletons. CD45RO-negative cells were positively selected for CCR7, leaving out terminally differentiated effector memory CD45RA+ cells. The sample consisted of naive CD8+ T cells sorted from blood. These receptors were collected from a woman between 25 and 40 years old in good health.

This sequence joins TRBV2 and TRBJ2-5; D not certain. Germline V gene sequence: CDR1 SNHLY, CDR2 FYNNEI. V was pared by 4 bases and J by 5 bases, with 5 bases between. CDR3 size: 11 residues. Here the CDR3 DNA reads TGTGCCAGCAGTGGGTTGGAGACCCAGTACTTC. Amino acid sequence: CASSGLETQYF.

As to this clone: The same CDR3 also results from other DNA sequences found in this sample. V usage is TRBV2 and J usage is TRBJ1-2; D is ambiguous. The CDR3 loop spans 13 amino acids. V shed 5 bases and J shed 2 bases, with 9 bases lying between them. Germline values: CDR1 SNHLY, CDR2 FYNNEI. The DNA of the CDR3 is TGTGCCAGCAGTCTTGGGTCCAACTATGGCTACACCTTC. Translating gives CASSLGSNYGYTF. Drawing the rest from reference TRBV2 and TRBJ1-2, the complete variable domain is EPEVTQTPSHQVTQMGQEVILRCVPISNHLYFYWYRQILGQKVEFLVSFYNNEISEKSEIFDDQFSVERPDGSNFTLKIRSTKLEDSAMYFCASSLGSNYGYTFGSGTRLTVV.

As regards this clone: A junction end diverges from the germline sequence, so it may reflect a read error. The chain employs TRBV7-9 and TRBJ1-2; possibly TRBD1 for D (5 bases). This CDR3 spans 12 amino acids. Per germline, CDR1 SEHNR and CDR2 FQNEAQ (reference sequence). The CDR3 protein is CASSFEPWTPSF. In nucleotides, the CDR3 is TGTGCCAGCAGCTTCGAGCCGTGGACACCATCCTTC.